There are a few counts of the clone carrying this T cell receptor beta chain. These data are taken from a study of blood T cell repertoires in COVID-19. Study at large: Italy, Spain and the United States were the sources of the convalescent and acute COVID-19 samples. Nucleic acid was either cDNA or gDNA, and it came from T cells, B-cell-depleted T cells, or PBMCs.

With V trimmed by 4 bases and J by 6 bases, 7 bases remained unmatched. This CDR3 region has 15 residues. The germline CDR1 and CDR2 sequences are SGHDN and FVKESK. Assignments of participants to cohorts depended upon their own reported clinical history. Donors in Cohort 3 who had recovered were those with two negative PCRs, healthcare professional clearance, or resolution of their symptoms. Produced via immunoSEQ multiplex PCR; TCRdb's table is partial and in-frame only. The sample consists of 130,000 to 150,000 clones, about 85% of them appearing once. The chain joins TRBV14 to TRBJ2-1; the match to TRBD2 covers 9 bases. Sequencing was performed on PBMCs or T cells enriched from blood (not recorded which). The receptor was derived from a woman in her thirties or forties who had recovered from COVID-19. The CDR3 DNA reads TGTGCCAGCAGCCCGACTAGCGGAGTTTTCAATGAGCAGTTCTTC. Encoded protein: CASSPTSGVFNEQFF.